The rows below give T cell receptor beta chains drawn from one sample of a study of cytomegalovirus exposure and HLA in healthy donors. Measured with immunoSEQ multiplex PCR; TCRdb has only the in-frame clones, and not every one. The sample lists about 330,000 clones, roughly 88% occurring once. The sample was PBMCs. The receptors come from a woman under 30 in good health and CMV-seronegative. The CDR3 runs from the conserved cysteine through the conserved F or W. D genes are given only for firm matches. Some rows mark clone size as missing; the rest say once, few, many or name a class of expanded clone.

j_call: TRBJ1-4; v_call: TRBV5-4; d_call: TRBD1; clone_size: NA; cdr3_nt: TGTGCCAGCAGCCCACGACCGGGACAGCCTAATGAAAAACTGTTTTTT; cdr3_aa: CASSPRPGQPNEKLFF
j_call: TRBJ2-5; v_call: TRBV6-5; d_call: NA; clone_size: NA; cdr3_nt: TGTGCCAGCAGTTACTCGAACAGAGATCAAGAGACCCAGTACTTC; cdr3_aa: CASSYSNRDQETQYF
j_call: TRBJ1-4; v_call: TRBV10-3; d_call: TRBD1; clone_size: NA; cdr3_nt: TGTGCCATCCAACAGGGGAAGGATGAAAAACTGTTTTTT; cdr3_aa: CAIQQGKDEKLFF
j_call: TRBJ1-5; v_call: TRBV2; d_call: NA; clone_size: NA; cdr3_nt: TGTGCCAGCAGTGTGGGCCAGAATCAGCCCCAGCATTTT; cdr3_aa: CASSVGQNQPQHF
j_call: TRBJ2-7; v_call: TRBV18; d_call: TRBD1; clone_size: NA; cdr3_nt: TGTGCCAGCTCACCGGGACAGGGACCCTACGAGCAGTACTTC; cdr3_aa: CASSPGQGPYEQYF
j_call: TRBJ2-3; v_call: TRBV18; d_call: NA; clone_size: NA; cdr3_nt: TGTGCCAGCTCCCTCGGACTACCTCGGGCTAGCACAGATACGCAGTATTTT; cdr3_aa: CASSLGLPRASTDTQYF
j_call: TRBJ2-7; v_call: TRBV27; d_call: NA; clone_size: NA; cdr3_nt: TGTGCCAGCAGTCAGTACCAGGGGCGGTTCTACGAGCAGTACTTC; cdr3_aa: CASSQYQGRFYEQYF
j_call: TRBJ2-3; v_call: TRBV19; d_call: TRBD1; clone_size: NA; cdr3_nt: TGTGCCAGTAGTGGACAGGGGGGCACAGATACGCAGTATTTT; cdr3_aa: CASSGQGGTDTQYF
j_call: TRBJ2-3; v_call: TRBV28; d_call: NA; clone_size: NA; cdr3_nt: TGTGCCAGCAGTTTAGGAGGACTAAAACCTTATACGCAGTATTTT; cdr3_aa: CASSLGGLKPYTQYF
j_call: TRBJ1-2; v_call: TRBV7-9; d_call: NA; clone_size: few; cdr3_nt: TGTGCCAGCAGCTTAGTTTATCTTAACTATGGCTACACCTTC; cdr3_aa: CASSLVYLNYGYTF
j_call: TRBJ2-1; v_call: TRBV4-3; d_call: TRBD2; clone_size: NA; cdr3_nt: TGCGCCAGCAGCCAAGATGGGACTAGCGAGGTCAATGAGCAGTTCTTC; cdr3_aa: CASSQDGTSEVNEQFF
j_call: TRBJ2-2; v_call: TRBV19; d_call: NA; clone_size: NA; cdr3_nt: TGTGCCAGTAGGGGGGCAGGCGACACCGGGGAGCTGTTTTTT; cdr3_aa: CASRGAGDTGELFF
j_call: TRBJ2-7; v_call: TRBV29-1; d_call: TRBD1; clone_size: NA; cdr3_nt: TGCAGCGTCCGCGGACAGGCAGACTCCTACGAGCAGTACTTC; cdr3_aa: CSVRGQADSYEQYF
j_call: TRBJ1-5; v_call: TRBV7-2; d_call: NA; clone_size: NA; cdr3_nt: TGTGCCAGCAGCTTATTTAATTCTGGCAATCAGCCCCAGCATTTT; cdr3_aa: CASSLFNSGNQPQHF
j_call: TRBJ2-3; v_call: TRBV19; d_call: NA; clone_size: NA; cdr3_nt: TGTGCCAGTATCGACCCGGACAGAAGCACAGATACGCAGTATTTT; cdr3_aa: CASIDPDRSTDTQYF
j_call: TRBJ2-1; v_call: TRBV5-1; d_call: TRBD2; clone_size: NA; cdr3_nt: TGCGCCAGCAGCCAGGGGACTAGCGGGTCTCATGAGCAGTTCTTC; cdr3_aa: CASSQGTSGSHEQFF
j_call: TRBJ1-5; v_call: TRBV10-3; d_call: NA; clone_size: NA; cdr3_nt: TGTGCCATCAGTGAAGGGGGTGGGCAGCCCCAGCATTTT; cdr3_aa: CAISEGGGQPQHF
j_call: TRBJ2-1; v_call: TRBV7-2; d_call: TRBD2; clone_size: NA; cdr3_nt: TGTGCCAGCAGCCCTCGAGGGCTAGCGGGAGTTTCCTACAATGAGCAGTTCTTC; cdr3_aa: CASSPRGLAGVSYNEQFF
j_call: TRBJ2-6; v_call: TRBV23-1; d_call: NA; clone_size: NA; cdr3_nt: TGCGCCAGCAGCCGGGAGGCCAACGTCCTGACTTTC; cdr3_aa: CASSREANVLTF
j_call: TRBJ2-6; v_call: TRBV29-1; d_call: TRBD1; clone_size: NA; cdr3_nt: TGCAGCGTCCCACAGGGGGCTGGGGCCAACGTCCTGACTTTC; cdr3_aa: CSVPQGAGANVLTF
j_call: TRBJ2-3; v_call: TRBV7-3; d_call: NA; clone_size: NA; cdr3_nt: TGTGCCAGCAGCTTAGGACTCACCTATACGCAGTATTTT; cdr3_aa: CASSLGLTYTQYF
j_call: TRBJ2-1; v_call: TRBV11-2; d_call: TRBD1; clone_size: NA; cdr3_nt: TGTGCCAGCAGCTTAGATGGGGCAGGGGGCTATGAGCAGTTCTTC; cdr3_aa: CASSLDGAGGYEQFF
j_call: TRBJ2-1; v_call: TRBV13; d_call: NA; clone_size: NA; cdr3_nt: TGTGCCAGCAGGGTCGAGGGGGAGTGGTACAATGAGCAGTTCTTC; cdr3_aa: CASRVEGEWYNEQFF
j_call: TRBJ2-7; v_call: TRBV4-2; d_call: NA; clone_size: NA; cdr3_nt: TGTGCCAGCAGCCAAGATCTCGGGGGTGCCTACGAGCAGTACTTC; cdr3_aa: CASSQDLGGAYEQYF
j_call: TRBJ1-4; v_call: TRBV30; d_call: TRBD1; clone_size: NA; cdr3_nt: TGTGCCTATTCCGAGGGACAGGGAGGGAGTGAAAAACTGTTTTTT; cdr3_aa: CAYSEGQGGSEKLFF
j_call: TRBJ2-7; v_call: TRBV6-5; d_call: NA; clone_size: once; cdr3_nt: TGTGCCAGCAGTTTGACCCTGGACACTTTCTACGAGCAGTACTTC; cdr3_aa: CASSLTLDTFYEQYF
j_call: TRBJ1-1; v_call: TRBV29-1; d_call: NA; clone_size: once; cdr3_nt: TGCAGCGTTGACAAATCGACAGGGAACACTGAAGCTTTCTTT; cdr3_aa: CSVDKSTGNTEAFF
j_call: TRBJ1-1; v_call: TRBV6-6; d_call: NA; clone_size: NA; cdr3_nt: TGTGCCAGCACCCCAACAGGGACCAACACTGAAGCTTTCTTT; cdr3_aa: CASTPTGTNTEAFF
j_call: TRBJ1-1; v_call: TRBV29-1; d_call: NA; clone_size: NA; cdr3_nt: TGCAGCGTTGAAGATCCAACAGGGAACACTGAAGCTTTCTTT; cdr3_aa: CSVEDPTGNTEAFF
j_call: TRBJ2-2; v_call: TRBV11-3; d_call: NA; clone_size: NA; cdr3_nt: TGTGCCAGCAGCTTTACGAGCGGAACCGGGGAGCTGTTTTTT; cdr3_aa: CASSFTSGTGELFF
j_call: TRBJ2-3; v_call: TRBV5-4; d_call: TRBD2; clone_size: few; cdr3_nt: TGTGCCAGCAGCTTGGACACTAGCGGTAGCACAGATACGCAGTATTTT; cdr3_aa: CASSLDTSGSTDTQYF
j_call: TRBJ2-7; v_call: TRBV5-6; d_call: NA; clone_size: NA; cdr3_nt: TGTGCCAGCAGCTTGGGGGCAGGATCCGAGCAGTACTTC; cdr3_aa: CASSLGAGSEQYF
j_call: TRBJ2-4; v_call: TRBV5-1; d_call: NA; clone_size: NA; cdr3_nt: TGCGCCAGCAGCCCACAGGGTTTGGGATTCCGGGACATTCAGTACTTC; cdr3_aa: CASSPQGLGFRDIQYF
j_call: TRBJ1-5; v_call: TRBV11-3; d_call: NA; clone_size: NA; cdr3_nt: TGTGCCAGCAGCTTAAACCCCTGGGGGGGGCGTGGTAATCAGCCCCAGCATTTT; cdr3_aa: CASSLNPWGGRGNQPQHF
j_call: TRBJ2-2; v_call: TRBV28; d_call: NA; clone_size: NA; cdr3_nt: TGTGCCAGCAGCCCCCGGGGCCCCTTGGGGGCGGCCGGGGAGCTGTTTTTT; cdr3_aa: CASSPRGPLGAAGELFF
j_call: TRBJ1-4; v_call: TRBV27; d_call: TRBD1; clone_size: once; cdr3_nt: TGTGCCAGCAGTTTACAGGGGGCTCGGAAACTGTTTTTT; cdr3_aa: CASSLQGARKLFF
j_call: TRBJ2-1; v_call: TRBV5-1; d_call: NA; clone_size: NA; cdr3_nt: TGCGCCAGCAGCGGTGGCTTTACTAGCTCCTACAATGAGCAGTTCTTC; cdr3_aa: CASSGGFTSSYNEQFF
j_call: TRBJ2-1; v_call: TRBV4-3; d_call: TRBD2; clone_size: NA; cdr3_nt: TGCGCCAGCAGCCGGGTACTAGCGGGAGGTTGGAATGAGCAGTTCTTC; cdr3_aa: CASSRVLAGGWNEQFF
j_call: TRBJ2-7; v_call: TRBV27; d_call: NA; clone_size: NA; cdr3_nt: TGTGCCAGCGGGCGTGATGGGCCGGCAAACGAGCAGTACTTC; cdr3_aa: CASGRDGPANEQYF
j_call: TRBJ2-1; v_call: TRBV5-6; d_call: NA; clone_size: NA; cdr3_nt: TGTGCCAGCAGCTTGGTCGCGGGGCCCTTTAGCTCCTACAATGAGCAGTTCTTC; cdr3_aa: CASSLVAGPFSSYNEQFF
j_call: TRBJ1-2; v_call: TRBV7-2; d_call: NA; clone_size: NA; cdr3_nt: TGTGCCAGCAGGGGGGGAACAGCTCCCTATGGCTACACCTTC; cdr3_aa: CASRGGTAPYGYTF
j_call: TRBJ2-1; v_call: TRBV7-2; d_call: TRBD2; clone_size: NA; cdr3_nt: TGTGCCAGCAGCTTCGGGACTAGCATTTACAATGAGCAGTTCTTC; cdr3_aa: CASSFGTSIYNEQFF
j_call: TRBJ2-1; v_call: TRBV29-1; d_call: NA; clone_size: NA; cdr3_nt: TGCAGCCCTAAAGTCTACAATGAGCAGTTCTTC; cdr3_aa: CSPKVYNEQFF
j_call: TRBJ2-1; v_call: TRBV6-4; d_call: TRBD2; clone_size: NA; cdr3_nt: TGTGCCAGCAGCCGACTAGCGGAGCCCCCCAATGAGCAGTTCTTC; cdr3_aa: CASSRLAEPPNEQFF
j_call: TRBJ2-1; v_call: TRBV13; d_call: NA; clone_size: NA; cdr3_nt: TGTGCCAGCAGTCCCCATCTAAGCTCCTACAATGAGCAGTTCTTC; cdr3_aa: CASSPHLSSYNEQFF
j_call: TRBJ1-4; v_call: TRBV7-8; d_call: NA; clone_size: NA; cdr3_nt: TGTGCCAGCAGCTCCGGAGGGACCGGGGATGAAAAACTGTTTTTT; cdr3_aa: CASSSGGTGDEKLFF
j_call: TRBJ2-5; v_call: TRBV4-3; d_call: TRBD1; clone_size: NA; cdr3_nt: TGCGCCAGCAGCCAAGATACGGGACAGGGGTGGGAGACCCAGTACTTC; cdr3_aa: CASSQDTGQGWETQYF
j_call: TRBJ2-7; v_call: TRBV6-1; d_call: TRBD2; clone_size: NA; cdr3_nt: TGTGCCAGCAGTGCTAGACTAGCGGGCGCTTACGAGCAGTACTTC; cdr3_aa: CASSARLAGAYEQYF
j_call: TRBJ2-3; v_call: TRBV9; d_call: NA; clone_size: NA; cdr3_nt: TGTGCCAGCAGCGTACAGGCGGGGACTAGCACAGATACGCAGTATTTT; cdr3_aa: CASSVQAGTSTDTQYF
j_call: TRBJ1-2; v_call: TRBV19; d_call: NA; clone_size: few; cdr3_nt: TGTGCCAGTAGTATAGTGGTCGGGGGGAACTATGGCTACACCTTC; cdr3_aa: CASSIVVGGNYGYTF